This passage covers 15 T cell receptor beta chains from one sample sequenced in a study of siplizumab effects on memory and regulatory T cells. Generated by immunoSEQ multiplex PCR, the TCRdb table keeps only in-frame clones and is missing some. The table includes 85,000 to 130,000 clones, approximately 90% detected once. The sample was Tregs sorted from blood. These receptors all come from a human donor in good health.

The chain couples TRBV6-1 to TRBJ2-5; 8 positions agree with TRBD1. The CDR3 covers 13 residues. Germline V gene lookup returns CDR1 MNHNS and CDR2 SASEGT. The J segment lost 4 bases and the V segment lost 11 bases, leaving 9 bases of the junction unmatched. The CDR3 DNA is TGTGCCGCAAAGGACAGGGTGCGAGAGACCCAGTACTTC. Translation: CAAKDRVRETQYF.

The chain links TRBV27 to TRBJ2-7; 7 bases line up with TRBD1. Losses at the gene ends were 6 bases for V and 0 bases for J; bases not matched to a gene: 5. In germline, CDR1 is MNHEY, CDR2 SMNVEV (reference sequence). The CDR3 runs to 14 residues. The CDR3 region is CASRYRDSSYEQYF. DNA of the CDR3: TGTGCCAGCAGATACCGGGACAGCTCCTACGAGCAGTACTTC.

This clone was recorded only once. The V and J genes are TRBV27 and TRBJ2-2, with D unresolved. CDR1 and CDR2 from the germline V gene are MNHEY and SMNVEV (reference sequence). This CDR3 has 16 amino acids. V was trimmed by 4 bases and J by 0 bases, leaving 12 bases between them. The CDR3 sequence is CASSSVRWANTGELFF. The CDR3 DNA reads TGTGCCAGCAGTTCCGTCCGATGGGCGAACACCGGGGAGCTGTTTTTT.

The chain joins TRBV9 to TRBJ1-2; 10 nucleotides align to TRBD1. The V segment lost 0 bases and the J segment 7 bases; nucleotides outside the gene matches: 12. CDR1 is SGDLS, CDR2 YYNGEE, per germline. CDR3 length equals 17 residues. The CDR3 loop is CASSVDFGGDRGFGYTF. The CDR3 nucleotides are TGTGCCAGCAGCGTAGATTTTGGCGGGGACAGGGGCTTTGGCTACACCTTC.

This chain connects TRBV11-2 to TRBJ2-5; a possible D gene is TRBD1 (6 bases). The CDR3 spans 13 residues. The germline V gene encodes CDR1 SGHAT and CDR2 FQNNGV. Deletions cut 3 bases from V and 7 bases from J, with 12 bases between. CDR3 loop: CASSLGARGTQYF. The CDR3 region has the DNA TGTGCCAGCAGCTTGGGGGCAAGAGGGACCCAGTACTTC.

This sequence joins TRBV13 and TRBJ2-7; no clear D. The V gene's germline CDR1 is PRHDT and CDR2 FYEKMQ (reference sequence). The CDR3 loop spans 15 amino acids. Trimming took off 2 bases at V and 0 bases at J, with 11 bases between the two ends. CDR3 protein: CASSLLDRSSYEQYF. The CDR3 DNA follows: TGTGCCAGCAGCTTATTAGACCGGAGCTCCTACGAGCAGTACTTC.

The rearrangement links TRBV4-1 to TRBJ1-5; D unresolved. The V end lost 1 base, the J end lost 0 bases, and 4 bases lay between the germline ends. The germline gives CDR1 MGHRA, CDR2 YSYEKL. This CDR3 spans 14 amino acids. The CDR3 DNA sequence: TGCGCCAGCAGCCAAGCGGTTAGCAATCAGCCCCAGCATTTT. This sequence encodes CASSQAVSNQPQHF.

CDR3 nucleotides: TGTGCCTGGAGTGTAGCGGGACTGCCTGGTCAGCCCCAGCATTTT. Translated, it gives CAWSVAGLPGQPQHF. This chain links TRBV30 with TRBJ1-5; possibly TRBD1 for D (5 bases). The CDR3 spans 15 residues. V lost 0 bases and J lost 6, with 15 bases in between. CDR1 GTSNPN and CDR2 SVGIG come from the germline V gene (reference sequence).

The chain uses TRBV29-1 and TRBJ2-7; 10 bases are shared with TRBD2. The length of the CDR3 is 15 residues. Trimming cost V 2 bases and J 7 bases; bases outside gene matches: 11. CDR1 is SQVTM, CDR2 ANQGSEA, per germline. DNA of the CDR3: TGCAGCGTTGAAAGTCGTCTAGCGGGAGCTGGGGAGCAGTACTTC. Protein: CSVESRLAGAGEQYF.

This clone was seen more than once but under ten times. This chain uses TRBV19 with TRBJ2-1; no firm D call. CDR1 is LNHDA and CDR2 is SQIVND in the germline V gene (reference sequence). CDR3 size: 14 residues. V shed 2 bases and J shed 8 bases, with 13 bases lying between them. The DNA of the CDR3 is TGTGCCAGTAGTATATCATCCCCTGGGTATGAGCAGTTCTTC. Its protein is CASSISSPGYEQFF.

In the case of this clone: Other DNA sequences of this sample code for an identical CDR3. The chain links TRBV19 to TRBJ1-5; 7 positions agree with TRBD1. The germline gives CDR1 LNHDA, CDR2 SQIVND (reference sequence). The CDR3 has 12 residues. CDR3 nucleotides: TGTGCTAGTCGGGACAGAGATCAGCCCCAGCATTTT. Protein: CASRDRDQPQHF.

The rearrangement joins TRBV5-4 to TRBJ2-1; D ambiguous. There are 15 residues in the CDR3. V was shortened by 1 base and J by 5 bases, with 13 bases between the two germline ends. The V gene's germline CDR1 is SGHNT and CDR2 YYREEE (reference sequence). CDR3 protein: CASSLSRLGDNEQFF. In nucleotides, the CDR3 is TGTGCCAGCAGCTTGTCTAGGTTAGGAGACAATGAGCAGTTCTTC.

The rearrangement joins TRBV20-1 to TRBJ2-5; D is unclear. The germline gives CDR1 DFQATT, CDR2 SNEGSKA (reference sequence). The V gene lost 7 bases and the J gene lost 3 bases, with 9 bases spanning the gap. There are 11 residues in the CDR3. For the CDR3, the DNA is TGCAGTGTGTACCATGAAGAGACCCAGTACTTC. Protein sequence: CSVYHEETQYF.

This clone was seen once. This chain joins TRBV6-1 and TRBJ2-5, with D perhaps being TRBD1 or TRBD2 (5 bases each). The J call may be faulty, since TRBJ2-7 better matches the DNA end. CDR3 length: 12 residues. The germline V gene has CDR1 MNHNS and CDR2 SASEGT. The CDR3 reads CASSRDLYEQYF. Here the CDR3 DNA reads TGTGCCAGCAGTAGGGACCTCTACGAGCAGTACTTC.

This sequence joins TRBV29-1 and TRBJ2-3; D gene unclear. The CDR3 sequence is 14 residues long. CDR1 is SQVTM and CDR2 is ANQGSEA in the germline V gene. The V gene lost 7 bases and the J gene lost 6 bases, with 20 bases spanning the gap. The CDR3 protein is CSAVASPYQDTQYF. In nucleotides, the CDR3 is TGCAGCGCCGTAGCCTCCCCCTATCAGGATACGCAGTATTTT.